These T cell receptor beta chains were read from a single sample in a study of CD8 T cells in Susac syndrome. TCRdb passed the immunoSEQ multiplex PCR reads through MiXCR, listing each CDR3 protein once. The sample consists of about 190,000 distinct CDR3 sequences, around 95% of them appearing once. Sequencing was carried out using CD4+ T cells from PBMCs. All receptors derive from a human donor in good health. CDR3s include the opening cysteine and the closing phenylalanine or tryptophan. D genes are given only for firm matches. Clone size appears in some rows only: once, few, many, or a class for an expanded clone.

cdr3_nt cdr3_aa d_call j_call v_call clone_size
TGCAGCGTTGAAGGAGGGAGAGGCAGGGGAACTGAAGCTTTCTTT CSVEGGRGRGTEAFF - TRBJ1-1 TRBV29-1 -
TGCAGTGCGCAACTCGGGAGGGCGCAAGAGACCCAGTACTTC CSAQLGRAQETQYF TRBD2 TRBJ2-5 TRBV20-1 -
TGTGCCAGCAGCACCGATGCCAATGAGCAGTTCTTC CASSTDANEQFF - TRBJ2-1 TRBV9 -
TGCAGTGCTCAGGGGGAACAGCCCCAGCATTTT CSAQGEQPQHF TRBD1 TRBJ1-5 TRBV20-1 -
TGTGCCAGCAGTAGCAGGGGCTATAACTATGGCTACACCTTC CASSSRGYNYGYTF - TRBJ1-2 TRBV27 -
TGTGCCTGGAGCCGGGTGGCCACAGATACGCAGTATTTT CAWSRVATDTQYF - TRBJ2-3 TRBV30 -
TGTGCCGCCGGGTTGGAAGGGGCTGGGGCCAACGTCCTGACTTTC CAAGLEGAGANVLTF - TRBJ2-6 TRBV6-5 -
TGCAGTGCTAGATTTTTCAGGGCGGGCCGGACAGATACGCAGTATTTT CSARFFRAGRTDTQYF - TRBJ2-3 TRBV20-1 -
TGTGCCAGCAGCCCCTGGGGTAGCGGGGCACTTAATGAGCAGTTCTTC CASSPWGSGALNEQFF TRBD2 TRBJ2-1 TRBV9 -
TGTGCCAGCAGCTTGGCAGGCGCAACCAACGTCCTGACTTTC CASSLAGATNVLTF - TRBJ2-6 TRBV11-2 once
TGCAGTGCTCCGGGACTAGCGGGGAATGAGCAGTTCTTC CSAPGLAGNEQFF TRBD2 TRBJ2-1 TRBV20-1 -
TGTGCCAGCAGCTTAGACTGGACAGCCGAAGCTTTCTTT CASSLDWTAEAFF - TRBJ1-1 TRBV3-1 -
TGCAGTGCAGTAAACAGGGGCTCCAAAAACATTCAGTACTTC CSAVNRGSKNIQYF TRBD1 TRBJ2-4 TRBV20-1 -
TGTGCCAGCAGTGAATTGTGGCAGGACTATGGCTACACCTTC CASSELWQDYGYTF - TRBJ1-2 TRBV25-1 -
TGTGCCAGCAGCGTGGCAGGGTACACAGATACGCAGTATTTT CASSVAGYTDTQYF - TRBJ2-3 TRBV9 -
TGTGCCACCCAGGACGGACCCTACGAGCAGTACTTC CATQDGPYEQYF - TRBJ2-7 TRBV2 once
TGCAGTGCTGCCGACCCCCGAGGGACTATCAAAGAGACCCAGTACTTC CSAADPRGTIKETQYF TRBD2 TRBJ2-5 TRBV20-1 -
TGTGCCAGCAGTACCGGACAACGTGAAAAACTGTTTTTT CASSTGQREKLFF - TRBJ1-4 TRBV12-3/TRBV12-4 -
TGTGCCAGCAGTACGACCCTAAATCAGCCCCAGCATTTT CASSTTLNQPQHF - TRBJ1-5 TRBV27 -
TGTGCCACCAGCAGGGAGATAGCGGGAGCGGGGACAGATACGCAGTATTTT CATSREIAGAGTDTQYF TRBD2 TRBJ2-3 TRBV15 -
TGCAGCGTTGAAACACAGGGAGTCCCCAACTATGGCTACACCTTC CSVETQGVPNYGYTF - TRBJ1-2 TRBV29-1 -
TGTGCCTGGAGTTTTCAACTAGAGCAGTTCTTC CAWSFQLEQFF - TRBJ2-1 TRBV30 -
TGCAGTGCTACGCCCGGACCCTACGAGCAGTACTTC CSATPGPYEQYF - TRBJ2-7 TRBV20-1 -
TGCAGCGGAAGGACGTTTGTGGACACTGAAGCTTTCTTT CSGRTFVDTEAFF - TRBJ1-1 TRBV29-1 -
TGTGCCTGGACGCTAGGCGGGGATGAAAAACTGTTTTTT CAWTLGGDEKLFF - TRBJ1-4 TRBV30 -
TGTGCCAGCAGTGAGAGCCAGAACACTGAAGCTTTCTTT CASSESQNTEAFF - TRBJ1-1 TRBV2 -
TGTGCCAGCAGTGAATCTTGGGGATCTAACTATGGCTACACCTTC CASSESWGSNYGYTF - TRBJ1-2 TRBV25-1 -
TGTGCCAGCAGACTAGATAACTTTGGGTACAATGAGCAGTTCTTC CASRLDNFGYNEQFF - TRBJ2-1 TRBV7-8 -
TGTGCCACCAGCAGCCTAGGGACGTGGCGCTACACCTTC CATSSLGTWRYTF - TRBJ1-2 TRBV15 -
TGTGCCAGCACCGGGGGGAGAACAGATACGCAGTATTTT CASTGGRTDTQYF TRBD2 TRBJ2-3 TRBV7-9 -
TGTGCCAGCTCACGGGACCGAAACAGGGAGACCCAGTACTTC CASSRDRNRETQYF - TRBJ2-5 TRBV18 -
TGTGCCAGTGGAAGGGACTACACAGATACGCAGTATTTT CASGRDYTDTQYF TRBD2 TRBJ2-3 TRBV9 -
TGCAGTGCGAGTGGGGGGGAGGGCGCTGGCGATGAGCAGTTCTTC CSASGGEGAGDEQFF TRBD2 TRBJ2-1 TRBV20-1 -
TGCAGCGCGGGACGGAACTCTGGAAACACCATATATTTT CSAGRNSGNTIYF - TRBJ1-3 TRBV29-1 -
TGTGCCAGCAGCTCAAGGTTTCCGGGAGGAATGGATACGCAGTATTTT CASSSRFPGGMDTQYF TRBD2 TRBJ2-3 TRBV7-8 -
TGTGCCAGCACGATCTTGAACACTGAAGCTTTCTTT CASTILNTEAFF - TRBJ1-1 TRBV28 -
TGTGCCAGCACTTCGGACAGGGGAGGAGATACGCAGTATTTT CASTSDRGGDTQYF TRBD1 TRBJ2-3 TRBV2 -
TGTGCCAGCAGTTACGACAGCGCGCGGCCCTATGGCTACACCTTC CASSYDSARPYGYTF - TRBJ1-2 TRBV6-5 -
TGTGCCAGCAGCCAAGACAGGGGGCTATGGAATGAGCAGTTCTTC CASSQDRGLWNEQFF TRBD1 TRBJ2-1 TRBV3-1 -
TGTGCCATCAAAGAACGGGACGCTACCCGATTCTATGGCTACACCTTC CAIKERDATRFYGYTF - TRBJ1-2 TRBV10-3 -
TGTGCCAGCAGCTTGCAGGACAGGGGTGCCCTCTATGGCTACACCTTC CASSLQDRGALYGYTF TRBD1 TRBJ1-2 TRBV5-4 -
TGCAGTGCTAGCTGGGGTAACACCATATATTTT CSASWGNTIYF - TRBJ1-3 TRBV20-1 -
TGTGCCAGCAGGACTCTAGCGGGGGACCAAGAGACCCAGTACTTC CASRTLAGDQETQYF TRBD2 TRBJ2-5 TRBV6-2/TRBV6-3 -
TGCGCCAGCAGTCAATCGGGGGCAGGCCAGGCGCCCCAGCATTTT CASSQSGAGQAPQHF - TRBJ1-5 TRBV23-1 -
TGTGCCAGCAGCTTAGGTGGGCGCGGCGTAGTGACCCAGTACTTC CASSLGGRGVVTQYF - TRBJ2-5 TRBV7-2 once
TGTGCCAGCAGCGCCTCGACAGGGTGGCTGTTTTTT CASSASTGWLFF TRBD1 TRBJ2-2 TRBV9 -
TGTGCCATCAGTGGGGGCGGGACAGGATCCTATGGCTACACCTTC CAISGGGTGSYGYTF TRBD1 TRBJ1-2 TRBV10-3 -
TGCAGCGTTCACACAGGGGTCGTAGAGACCCAGTACTTC CSVHTGVVETQYF TRBD1 TRBJ2-5 TRBV29-1 -
TGCAGTGCTCCGGCGGGGGGGACAGGCCCCTACGAGCAGTACTTC CSAPAGGTGPYEQYF - TRBJ2-7 TRBV20-1 -
TGTGCCAGCTCACCACCCCCGACAGGCAAGAGATTCACCATATATTTT CASSPPPTGKRFTIYF - TRBJ1-3 TRBV18 once
TGTGCCTGGAGTGTTCCTAGCGGGAGTAGCAATGAGCAGTTCTTC CAWSVPSGSSNEQFF TRBD2 TRBJ2-1 TRBV30 -
TGTGCCAGCAGAGCTGGGGTCCGGAATGAGCAGTTCTTC CASRAGVRNEQFF - TRBJ2-1 TRBV27 -